This T cell receptor (beta chain) comes out of a study of blood T cell repertoires in COVID-19. Trimming took off 2 bases at V and 6 bases at J, with 11 bases between the two ends. The CDR3 covers 14 residues. The germline CDR1 and CDR2 sequences are SGHTA and FQGNSA. Sequenced by immunoSEQ multiplex PCR; TCRdb stores in-frame clones only, minus some. Of a few hundred thousand clones in the sample, around 86% are singletons; the top ten hold about 4.2%. This chain joins TRBV7-2 and TRBJ2-1; the D is unclear. Input material: PBMCs or T cells enriched from blood (not recorded which). The receptor was isolated from a woman aged 40 to 50 with acute COVID-19. This chain's CDR3 is CASSLMSSSNEQFF. The CDR3 nucleotides are TGTGCCAGCAGCTTAATGTCGAGTTCCAATGAGCAGTTCTTC.